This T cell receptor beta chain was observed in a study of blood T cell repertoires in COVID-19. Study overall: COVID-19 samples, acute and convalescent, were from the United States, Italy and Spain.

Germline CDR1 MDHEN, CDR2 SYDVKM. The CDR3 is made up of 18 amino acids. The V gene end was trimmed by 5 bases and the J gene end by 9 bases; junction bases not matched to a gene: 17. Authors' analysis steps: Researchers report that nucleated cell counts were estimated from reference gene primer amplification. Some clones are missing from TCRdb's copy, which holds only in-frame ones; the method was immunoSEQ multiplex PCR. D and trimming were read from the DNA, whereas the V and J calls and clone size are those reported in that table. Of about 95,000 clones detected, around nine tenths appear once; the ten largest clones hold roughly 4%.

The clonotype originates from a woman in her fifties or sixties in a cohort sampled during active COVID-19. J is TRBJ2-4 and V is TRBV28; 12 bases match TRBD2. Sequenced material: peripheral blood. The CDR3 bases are TGTGCCAGCAGTCCGGGACTAGCGGGTAGATTAGCTGGGGTCATTCAGTACTTC. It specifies CASSPGLAGRLAGVIQYF.